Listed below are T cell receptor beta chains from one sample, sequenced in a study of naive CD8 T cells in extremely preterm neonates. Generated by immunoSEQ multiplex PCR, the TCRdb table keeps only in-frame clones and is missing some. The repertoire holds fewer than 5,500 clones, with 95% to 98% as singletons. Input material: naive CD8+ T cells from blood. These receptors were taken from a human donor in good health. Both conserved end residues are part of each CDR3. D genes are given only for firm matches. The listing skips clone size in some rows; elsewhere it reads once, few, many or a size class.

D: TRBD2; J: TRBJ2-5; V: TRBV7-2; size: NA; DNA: TGTGCCAGCAGCTTGAGAGCGGGGGGGGAGACCCAGTACTTC; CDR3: CASSLRAGGETQYF
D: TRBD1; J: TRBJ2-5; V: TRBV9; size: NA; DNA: TGTGCCAGCAGCACATCCGGGACAGGGGGGGAGACCCAGTACTTC; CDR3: CASSTSGTGGETQYF
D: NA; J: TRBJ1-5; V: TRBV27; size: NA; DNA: TGTGCCAGCAGCGAAGCGGTCTATCAGCCCCAGCATTTT; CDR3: CASSEAVYQPQHF
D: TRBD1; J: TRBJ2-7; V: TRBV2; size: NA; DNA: TGTGCCAGCAGGGGACAGGGGGCGTACGAGCAGTACTTC; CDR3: CASRGQGAYEQYF
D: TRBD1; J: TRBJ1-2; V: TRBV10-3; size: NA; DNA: TGTGCCATCAGTGAGTCGGAGGGGGCGCTGAATATAGGATATGGCTACACCTTC; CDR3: CAISESEGALNIGYGYTF
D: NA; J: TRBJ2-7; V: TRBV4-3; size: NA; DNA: TGCGCCAGCAGCCAAGAACTGTCCTATGAGCAGTACTTC; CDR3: CASSQELSYEQYF
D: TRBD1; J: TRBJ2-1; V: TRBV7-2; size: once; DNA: TGTGCCAGCAGCGAGGACAGGGGGCATATCAATGAGCAGTTCTTC; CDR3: CASSEDRGHINEQFF
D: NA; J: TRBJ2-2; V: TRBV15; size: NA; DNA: TGTGCCACGGCAACAGGGTCCACCGGGGAGCTGTTTTTT; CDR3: CATATGSTGELFF
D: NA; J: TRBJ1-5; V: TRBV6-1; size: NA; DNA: TGTGCCAGCGGCACCGGGAAAAATCAGCCCCAGCATTTT; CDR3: CASGTGKNQPQHF
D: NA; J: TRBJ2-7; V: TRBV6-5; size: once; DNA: TGTGCCAGCAGTGAAATCGGGGGTTCCTACGAGCAGTACTTC; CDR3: CASSEIGGSYEQYF